The 32 T cell receptor beta chains below were found in one sample sequenced in a study of molecular identifiers for immune sequencing clone quantification. One entry per CDR3 protein, called by TCRdb with MiXCR from the PCR reads. The sample has about 640,000 distinct CDR3 sequences; just under 20% are singletons. Sequenced: naive CD8+ T cells from blood, with Jurkat cell RNA spiked in. Subset denoted: FACS-sorted CD8+CD4-CCR7+CD45RA+ naive T cells. The receptors stem from a human donor in good health. Some libraries in this study had Jurkat cell RNA spiked in.

With regard to this clonotype: A clone one base away is much larger, so this may be a read error. The CDR3 nucleotides are TGTGCCAGCAGCTTTGGGACAGGGCTGAGCACCGGGGAGCTGTTTTTT. As protein: CASSFGTGLSTGELFF. This chain connects TRBV7-7 to TRBJ2-2; 9 bases align to TRBD1. The germline V gene encodes CDR1 SSHAT and CDR2 FNYEAQ (reference sequence). This CDR3 region has 16 residues. V lost 3 bases and J lost 4; bases outside the gene matches: 6.

This clonotype was recorded at least ten times. CDR3 loop: CASSQQRTGLETQYF. CDR3 DNA sequence: TGCGCCAGCAGCCAACAACGGACAGGTTTAGAGACCCAGTACTTC. The genes are TRBV4-3 and TRBJ2-5; 7 nucleotides agree with TRBD1. The germline V gene encodes CDR1 LGHNA and CDR2 YSLEER. CDR3 size: 15 residues. V lost 2 bases and J lost 4; bases outside the gene matches: 7.

About this clonotype: A much larger clone differs by one base, so this may be a read error. The rearrangement links TRBV7-9 to TRBJ2-2; 10 bases agree with TRBD2. CDR1 SEHNR and CDR2 FQNEAQ come from the germline V gene (reference sequence). The CDR3 runs 16 residues. CDR3 region: CASSPETSGLTGEPFF. In DNA, the CDR3 is TGTGCCAGCAGCCCCGAGACTAGCGGGCTCACCGGGGAGCCGTTTTTT.

The chain couples TRBV11-2 to TRBJ2-1, with 9 nucleotides matching TRBD2. V lost 3 bases, J lost 5 bases, and 5 bases stayed unmatched. There are 15 residues in the CDR3. Germline V gene lookup returns CDR1 SGHAT and CDR2 FQNNGV. In DNA, the CDR3 is TGTGCCAGCAGCTTGGCTAGCGGGATACACAATGAGCAGTTCTTC. Its translation is CASSLASGIHNEQFF.

The chain couples TRBV27 to TRBJ2-7, with D perhaps matching TRBD2 (6 bases). This CDR3 has 13 residues. Germline CDR1 is MNHEY and CDR2 is SMNVEV (reference sequence). Trimming pared 5 bases from V and 3 bases from J, leaving 11 bases between. The CDR3, as DNA: TGTGCCAGCAGTACGGAGGGTGGCTACGAGCAGTACTTC. This encodes CASSTEGGYEQYF.

To note about this clonotype: A much larger clone lies one base from this, so it may be a read error. CDR3 loop: CTSSPWEPEETQYF. DNA of the CDR3: TGTACCAGCAGCCCATGGGAGCCCGAGGAGACCCAGTACTTC. The chain combines TRBV3-1 with TRBJ2-5, with D perhaps TRBD2 (5 bases). Germline CDR1 and CDR2: LGHDT and YNNKEL (reference sequence). The CDR3 loop spans 14 amino acids.

Concerning this clonotype: It is unclear where the CDR3 begins or ends on the DNA, so no DNA is shown, and the CDR3 is as TCRdb lists it. The chain combines TRBV9 with TRBJ2-1; the table's D call of TRBD1 was not tested on the DNA. The CDR3 is 15 amino acids long, termini counted. CDR1 and CDR2 from the germline V gene are SGDLS and YYNGEE. CDR3: CASGVVGQGAGEQFF.

This clonotype occurred many times. J is TRBJ2-2 and V is TRBV27, with D tentatively TRBD1 (6 bases). The CDR3 extends over 14 amino acids. From germline, CDR1 is MNHEY and CDR2 SMNVEV (reference sequence). V lost 3 bases, J lost 4 bases, and 9 bases lay in between. Written as DNA, the CDR3 is TGTGCCAGCAGTTTTGGGGGCGGCACCGGGGAGCTGTTTTTT. Amino acid sequence: CASSFGGGTGELFF.

Turning to this clonotype: The CDR3 end shows no conserved phenylalanine or tryptophan, and so a read error is likely. The chain recombines TRBV7-8 with TRBJ2-3; 9 nucleotides agree with TRBD2. This CDR3 is built from 15 residues. V lost 6 bases and J lost 3; bases outside the gene matches: 7. The V gene's germline CDR1 is SGHVS and CDR2 FQNEAQ. In DNA form, the CDR3 reads TGTGCCAGCAGTTTATTGCGGGGGGGAACAGATACGCAGTATCTT. Its translation: CASSLLRGGTDTQYL.

This clonotype was counted ten times or more. This chain links TRBV3-1 with TRBJ2-7, with D perhaps matching TRBD2 (5 bases). The CDR3 is made up of 15 amino acids. V lost 0 bases, J lost 7 bases, and 16 bases lay in between. Germline V gene sequence: CDR1 LGHDT, CDR2 YNNKEL (reference sequence). CDR3 sequence: CASSQDGRGLWEQYF. DNA of the CDR3: TGTGCCAGCAGCCAAGATGGGCGAGGGCTCTGGGAGCAGTACTTC.

The table lists this clonotype with many counts. The chain has TRBV9 and TRBJ2-7; 8 positions agree with TRBD2. CDR3 length equals 14 residues. V shed 0 bases, J shed 7 bases, and the junction held 6 bases outside the gene matches. Germline V gene lookup returns CDR1 SGDLS and CDR2 YYNGEE. CDR3 residues: CASSVGEAGGEQYF. The CDR3 DNA follows: TGTGCCAGCAGCGTAGGAGAGGCGGGGGGTGAGCAGTACTTC. The variable domain in full, completed from reference TRBV9 and TRBJ2-7, reads DSGVTQTPKHLITATGQRVTLRCSPRSGDLSVYWYQQSLDQGLQFLIQYYNGEERAKGNILERFSAQQFPDLHSELNLSSLELGDSALYFCASSVGEAGGEQYFGPGTRLTVT.

The V and J genes are TRBV28 and TRBJ1-5; no clear D. Germline CDR1 and CDR2: MDHEN and SYDVKM. The CDR3 length is 17 residues. V lost 4 bases, J lost 2 bases, and 18 bases lay in between. The CDR3 protein is CASSWVGIGSGNQPQHF. The CDR3 DNA follows: TGTGCCAGCAGTTGGGTGGGGATCGGGTCGGGCAATCAGCCCCAGCATTTT.

This clonotype has ten or more counts. The rearrangement links TRBV6-5 to TRBJ2-5, with D possibly TRBD2 on 6 matching bases. V was clipped by 0 bases and J by 2 bases, with 10 bases between them. CDR1 MNHEY and CDR2 SVGAGI come from the germline V gene. The CDR3 totals 15 residues. The CDR3 spells CASSYSTGLQETQYF. DNA for the CDR3: TGTGCCAGCAGTTACTCGACCGGACTACAAGAGACCCAGTACTTC.

The chain employs TRBV4-3 and TRBJ2-7, with D perhaps TRBD2 (7 bases). Trimming left V 1 base short and J 3 bases short, with 13 bases between. The CDR3 spans 15 residues. The germline gives CDR1 LGHNA, CDR2 YSLEER. CDR3 sequence reads: CASSQGRGGGYEQYF. The CDR3 DNA follows: TGCGCCAGCAGCCAAGGGAGGGGAGGGGGCTACGAGCAGTACTTC.

This clonotype appeared many times. V gene TRBV7-6 combines with J gene TRBJ2-7; D may be TRBD1 (6 bases). Germline V gene lookup returns CDR1 SGHVS and CDR2 FNYEAQ. Between the trimmed V and J ends, which lost 3 bases and 4 bases, there was a span of 13 bases. CDR3 size: 14 residues. CDR3 loop: CASSFGSQGYEQYF. The CDR3 coding sequence is TGTGCCAGCAGCTTTGGTTCGCAGGGGTACGAGCAGTACTTC.

Ten or more counts support this clonotype. The chain combines TRBV28 with TRBJ2-2; the D gene is possibly TRBD2 (5 bases). Looked up from germline, CDR1 is MDHEN and CDR2 is SYDVKM. This CDR3 spans 17 amino acids. V lost 4 bases, J lost 5 bases, and 20 bases lay in between. The CDR3 bases are TGTGCCAGCAGTTCCAGAAACGTAGCGCGGGTTACCGGGGAGCTGTTTTTT. It codes for CASSSRNVARVTGELFF.

The rearrangement uses TRBV27 and TRBJ2-3, with 10 bases aligning to TRBD2. This CDR3 contains 15 residues. Germline V gene lookup returns CDR1 MNHEY and CDR2 SMNVEV (reference sequence). Trimming at V came to 6 bases and at J to 5 bases, leaving 8 bases not matched to a gene. CDR3 bases: TGTGCCAGCAGCCCCACTAGCGGGATAGGAGATACGCAGTATTTT. Its translation: CASSPTSGIGDTQYF.

This clonotype appeared a few times. The chain carries TRBV7-8 and TRBJ2-7; either TRBD1 or TRBD2 may supply D (7 bases each). Germline-derived CDR1 and CDR2 are SGHVS and FQNEAQ. V lost 5 bases and J lost 2, with 16 bases in between. The CDR3 length is 15 residues. The CDR3 nucleotides are TGTGCCAGCAGCCCGAGGGGGCGGGGGACCTACGAGCAGTACTTC. Its protein product is CASSPRGRGTYEQYF.

This clonotype has ten or more counts. The chain recombines TRBV3-1 with TRBJ1-1; no clear D. The CDR3 has 15 amino acids. The germline V gene encodes CDR1 LGHDT and CDR2 YNNKEL (reference sequence). The germline V and J ends were trimmed by 4 bases and 2 bases, with 14 bases remaining between them. CDR3 nucleotides: TGTGCCAGCAGCCCCTCCCGACACGATAACACTGAAGCTTTCTTT. As protein: CASSPSRHDNTEAFF.

This clonotype was detected ten times or more. This rearrangement joins TRBV27 to TRBJ2-7; TRBD1 agrees at 11 bases. This CDR3 has 14 amino acids. Germline lookup yields CDR1 MNHEY and CDR2 SMNVEV (reference sequence). J gave up 4 bases and V 4 bases, and 3 bases lay outside the gene matches. The CDR3 spells CASSWTGGWYEQYF. The CDR3 DNA sequence: TGTGCCAGCAGTTGGACAGGGGGCTGGTACGAGCAGTACTTC.

This rearrangement joins TRBV10-2 to TRBJ1-1; weak D call: TRBD1 (6 bases). Germline values: CDR1 WSHSY, CDR2 SAAADI. Trimming removed 3 bases from V and 0 bases from J, with 8 bases in between. This CDR3 is 14 amino acids long. The CDR3 nucleotides read TGCGCCAGCAGTGAATACAGGGTGAACACTGAAGCTTTCTTT. Translation gives CASSEYRVNTEAFF.

This clonotype came up many times. The chain couples TRBV25-1 to TRBJ2-1; no reliable D call. This CDR3 spans 13 amino acids. Trimming removed 4 bases from V and 3 bases from J, with 7 bases in between. The germline CDR1 and CDR2 sequences are MGHDK and SYGVNS. The CDR3, as DNA: TGTGCCAGCAGTGGCCGAGTCTACAATGAGCAGTTCTTC. It codes for CASSGRVYNEQFF.

This clonotype was seen only a few times. A read error is possible here, since a much larger clone lies one base away. V usage is TRBV6-5 and J usage is TRBJ2-7; D is perhaps TRBD2 (6 bases). Trimming stripped 2 bases from V and 5 bases from J, with 16 bases between. This CDR3 has 15 amino acids. Germline lookup yields CDR1 MNHEY and CDR2 SVGAGI. This chain's CDR3 is CASSYPTGGSDEQYF. The CDR3 bases are TGTGCCAGCAGTTACCCGACCGGGGGTAGCGACGAGCAGTACTTC.

On this clonotype itself: A read error may produce the germline difference seen at one junction end. The chain employs TRBV24-1 and TRBJ2-1, with D uncertain. The germline V gene encodes CDR1 KGHDR and CDR2 SFDVKD. The CDR3 length is 17 residues. CDR3 DNA: TGTGCCACCGGTGATTCGGCTTCAGCCGCGGTGGGGAATGAGCAGTTCTTC. Protein product: CATGDSASAAVGNEQFF.

V and J are TRBV5-6 and TRBJ2-7, with 13 bases lining up with TRBD2. Losses at the gene ends were 2 bases for V and 10 bases for J; bases not matched to a gene: 6. This CDR3 has 14 amino acids. The germline V gene encodes CDR1 SGHDT and CDR2 YYEEEE. DNA for the CDR3: TGTGCCAGCAGCTTACTAGCGGGGGGGCGGGGCCAGTACTTC. Protein product: CASSLLAGGRGQYF.

This clonotype was counted between two and nine times. The J gene is TRBJ2-1, the V gene TRBV24-1; the D gene is possibly TRBD2 (5 bases). V lost 6 bases to trimming and J lost 4 bases, with 12 bases between them. Germline assignment: CDR1 KGHDR and CDR2 SFDVKD. The CDR3 covers 14 residues. The CDR3 reads CATSTRGMYNEQFF. The CDR3 DNA follows: TGTGCCACCAGTACCCGGGGTATGTACAATGAGCAGTTCTTC.

This chain uses TRBV14 with TRBJ2-2; D is unclear. There are 16 residues in the CDR3. V lost 0 bases, J lost 5 bases, and 13 bases lay in between. Germline CDR1 and CDR2: SGHDN and FVKESK. CDR3 sequence: CASSQDEAVLTGELFF. CDR3 in DNA: TGTGCCAGCAGCCAAGATGAGGCAGTTTTAACCGGGGAGCTGTTTTTT.

This clonotype appeared many times. The gene calls are TRBV5-5 and TRBJ1-1; D perhaps matches TRBD1 (6 bases). The CDR3 is 15 residues long. Per the germline V gene, CDR1 is SGHKS and CDR2 is YYEKEE (reference sequence). Trimming took off 2 bases at V and 3 bases at J, with 14 bases between the two ends. The CDR3 nucleotides read TGTGCCAGCAGCTTATACAGGGATTTGGACACTGAAGCTTTCTTT. Residues: CASSLYRDLDTEAFF.

Of note for this clonotype: A single base separates this from a much larger clone, so it may be a read error. The chain carries TRBV12-5 and TRBJ2-3; D not certain. The CDR3 is made up of 16 amino acids. Germline values: CDR1 LGHNT, CDR2 FRNRAP. Here the CDR3 DNA reads TGTGCTAGTGGTTTTTCTGTGGGCGCACACACAGATACGCAGTGTTTT. Translated, it gives CASGFSVGAHTDTQCF.

This clonotype was counted ten times or more. The chain employs TRBV5-4 and TRBJ2-5; D possibly matches TRBD1 or TRBD2 (5 bases each). The V gene lost 4 bases and the J gene lost 3 bases, with 16 bases spanning the gap. The CDR3 length is 15 residues. Germline CDR1 reads SGHNT; CDR2 reads YYREEE (reference sequence). The DNA for the CDR3 is TGTGCCAGCAGCCTACGGTGGATGGGGGAAGAGACCCAGTACTTC. Amino acids: CASSLRWMGEETQYF.

Ten or more counts support this clonotype. The V call is TRBV28, the J call TRBJ1-5; no clear D gene. Per germline, CDR1 MDHEN and CDR2 SYDVKM. This CDR3 region has 16 residues. Trimming removed 0 bases from V and 0 bases from J, with 9 bases in between. CDR3 coding DNA: TGTGCCAGCAGTTTATGGGCGGGCGATAGCAATCAGCCCCAGCATTTT. Translating it yields CASSLWAGDSNQPQHF.

About this clonotype: At one end, the junction sequence differs from germline, possibly due to a read error. The chain uses TRBV19 and TRBJ2-1; the match to TRBD2 covers 11 bases. Germline assignment: CDR1 LNHDA and CDR2 SQIVND (reference sequence). This CDR3 contains 17 residues. As DNA, the CDR3 is TGTGCCAGTAGTATGTCTAGCGGGGGGTCCCGCTACAATGAGCAGTCCTTC. Translated, it gives CASSMSSGGSRYNEQSF. The whole variable domain, filled in from reference TRBV19 and TRBJ2-1, reads DGGITQSPKYLFRKEGQNVTLSCEQNLNHDAMYWYRQDPGQGLRLIYYSQIVNDFQKGDIAEGYSVSREKKESFPLTVTSAQKNPTAFYLCASSMSSGGSRYNEQSFGPGTRLTVL.